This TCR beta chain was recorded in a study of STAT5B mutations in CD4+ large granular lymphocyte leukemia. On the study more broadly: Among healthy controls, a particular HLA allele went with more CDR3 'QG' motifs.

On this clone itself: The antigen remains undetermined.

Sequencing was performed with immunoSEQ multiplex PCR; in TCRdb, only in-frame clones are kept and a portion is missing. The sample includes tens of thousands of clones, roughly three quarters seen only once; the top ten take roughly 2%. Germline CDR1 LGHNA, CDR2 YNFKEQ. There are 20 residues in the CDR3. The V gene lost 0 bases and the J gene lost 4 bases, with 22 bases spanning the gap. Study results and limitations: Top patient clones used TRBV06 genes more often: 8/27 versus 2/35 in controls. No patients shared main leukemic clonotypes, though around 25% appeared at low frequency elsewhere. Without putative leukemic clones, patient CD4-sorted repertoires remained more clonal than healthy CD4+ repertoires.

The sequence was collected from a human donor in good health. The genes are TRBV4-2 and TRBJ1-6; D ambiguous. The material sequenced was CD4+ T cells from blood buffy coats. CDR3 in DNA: TGTGCCAGCAGCCAAGATCACCCAAAACCCTATTCTGGGTATAATTCACCCCTCCACTTT. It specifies CASSQDHPKPYSGYNSPLHF.